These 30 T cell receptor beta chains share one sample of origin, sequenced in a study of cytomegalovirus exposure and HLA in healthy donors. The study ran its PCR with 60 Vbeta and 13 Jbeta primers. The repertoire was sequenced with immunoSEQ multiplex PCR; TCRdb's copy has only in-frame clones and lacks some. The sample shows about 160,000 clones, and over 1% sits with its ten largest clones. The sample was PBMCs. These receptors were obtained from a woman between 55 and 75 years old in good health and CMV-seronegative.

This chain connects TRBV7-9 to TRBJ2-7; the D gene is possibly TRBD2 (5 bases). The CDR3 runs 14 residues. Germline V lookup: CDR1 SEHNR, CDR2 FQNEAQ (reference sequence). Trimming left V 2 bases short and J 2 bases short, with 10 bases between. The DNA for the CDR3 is TGTGCCAGCAGCTTATCAACGGGAACCTACGAGCAGTACTTC. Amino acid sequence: CASSLSTGTYEQYF.

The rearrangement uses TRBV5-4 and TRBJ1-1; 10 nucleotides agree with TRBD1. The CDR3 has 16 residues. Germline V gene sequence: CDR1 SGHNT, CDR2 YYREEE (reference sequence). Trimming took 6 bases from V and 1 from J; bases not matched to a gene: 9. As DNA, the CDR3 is TGTGCCAGCATGGACGACAGGGGGCAACGGAACACTGAAGCTTTCTTT. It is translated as CASMDDRGQRNTEAFF.

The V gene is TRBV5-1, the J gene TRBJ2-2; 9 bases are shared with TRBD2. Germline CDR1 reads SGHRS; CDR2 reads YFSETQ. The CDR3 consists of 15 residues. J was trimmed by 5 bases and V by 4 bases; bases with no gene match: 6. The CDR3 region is CASSQKTSGTGELFF. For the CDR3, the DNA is TGCGCCAGCAGCCAAAAGACTAGCGGAACCGGGGAGCTGTTTTTT.

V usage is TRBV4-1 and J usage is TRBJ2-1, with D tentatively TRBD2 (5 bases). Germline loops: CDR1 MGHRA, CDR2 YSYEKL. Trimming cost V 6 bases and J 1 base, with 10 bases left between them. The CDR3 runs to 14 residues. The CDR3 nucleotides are TGCGCCAGCAGTCGCGACTATTCCTACAATGAGCAGTTCTTC. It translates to CASSRDYSYNEQFF.

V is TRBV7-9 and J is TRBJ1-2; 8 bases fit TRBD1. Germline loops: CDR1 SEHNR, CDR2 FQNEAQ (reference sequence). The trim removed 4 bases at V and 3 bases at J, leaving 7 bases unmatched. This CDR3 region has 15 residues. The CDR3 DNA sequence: TGTGCCAGCAGCTCGACAGGGGTAGAGGACTATGGCTACACCTTC. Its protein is CASSSTGVEDYGYTF.

CDR3 loop: CASSLGLAGGLQETQYF. Written as DNA, the CDR3 is TGCGCCAGCAGCTTGGGACTAGCGGGGGGGCTACAAGAGACCCAGTACTTC. The chain employs TRBV5-1 and TRBJ2-5; TRBD2 matches 14 bases. Germline V gives CDR1 SGHRS, CDR2 YFSETQ. V dropped 0 bases and J dropped 2; count of bases not matched to a gene: 3. This CDR3 region has 17 residues.

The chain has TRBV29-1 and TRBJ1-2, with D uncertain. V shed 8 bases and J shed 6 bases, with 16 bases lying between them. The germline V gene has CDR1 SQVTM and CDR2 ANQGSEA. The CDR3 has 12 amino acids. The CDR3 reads CSFRRAPDGYTF. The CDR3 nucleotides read TGCAGCTTCCGGAGGGCGCCGGATGGCTACACCTTC.

CDR3 loop: CASSLRLADTGELFF. DNA for the CDR3: TGTGCCAGCAGCTTGCGACTAGCGGATACCGGGGAGCTGTTTTTT. The rearrangement uses TRBV5-4 and TRBJ2-2; 9 nucleotides line up with TRBD2. Losses at the gene ends were 1 base for V and 5 bases for J; bases not matched to a gene: 3. This CDR3 has 15 residues. Germline V lookup: CDR1 SGHNT, CDR2 YYREEE (reference sequence).

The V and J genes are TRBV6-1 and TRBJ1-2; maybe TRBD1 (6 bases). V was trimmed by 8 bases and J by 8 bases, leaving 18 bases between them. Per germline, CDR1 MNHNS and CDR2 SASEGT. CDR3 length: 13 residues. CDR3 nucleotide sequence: TGTGCCAGCCGGGATCCAGGGGCACAGGGCTACACCTTC. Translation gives CASRDPGAQGYTF.

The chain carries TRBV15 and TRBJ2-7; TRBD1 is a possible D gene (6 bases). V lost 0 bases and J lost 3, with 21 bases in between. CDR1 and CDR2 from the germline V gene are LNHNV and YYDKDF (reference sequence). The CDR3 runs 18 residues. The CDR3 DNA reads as TGTGCCACCAGCAGAGACTATGCGGCCGGACAGTTTAGCTACGAGCAGTACTTC. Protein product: CATSRDYAAGQFSYEQYF.

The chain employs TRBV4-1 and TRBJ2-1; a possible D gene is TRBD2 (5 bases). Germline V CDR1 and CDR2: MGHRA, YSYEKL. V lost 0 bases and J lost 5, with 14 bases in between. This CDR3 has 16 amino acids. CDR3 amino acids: CASSQETLGADNEQFF. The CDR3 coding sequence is TGCGCCAGCAGCCAAGAAACTCTAGGAGCGGACAATGAGCAGTTCTTC.

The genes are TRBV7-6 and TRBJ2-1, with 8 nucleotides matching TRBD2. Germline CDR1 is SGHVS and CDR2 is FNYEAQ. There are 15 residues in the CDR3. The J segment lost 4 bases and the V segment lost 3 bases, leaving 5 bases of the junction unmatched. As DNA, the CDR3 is TGTGCCAGCAGCTTTCTGACTAGCGCTTACAATGAGCAGTTCTTC. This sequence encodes CASSFLTSAYNEQFF.

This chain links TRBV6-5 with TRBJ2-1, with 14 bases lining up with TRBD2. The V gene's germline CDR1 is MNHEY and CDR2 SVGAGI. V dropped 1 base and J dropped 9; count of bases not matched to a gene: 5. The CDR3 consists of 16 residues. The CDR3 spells CASSYFQGLAGVEQFF. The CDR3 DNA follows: TGTGCCAGCAGTTACTTCCAGGGACTAGCGGGAGTTGAGCAGTTCTTC.

The CDR3 DNA reads as TGCAGTGCGGCAGGGGACAATGAGCAGTTCTTC. It is translated as CSAAGDNEQFF. V and J are TRBV20-1 and TRBJ2-1, with D tentatively TRBD1 (6 bases). The CDR3 loop spans 11 amino acids. The germline gives CDR1 DFQATT, CDR2 SNEGSKA (reference sequence). V was clipped by 6 bases and J by 5 bases, with 8 bases between them.

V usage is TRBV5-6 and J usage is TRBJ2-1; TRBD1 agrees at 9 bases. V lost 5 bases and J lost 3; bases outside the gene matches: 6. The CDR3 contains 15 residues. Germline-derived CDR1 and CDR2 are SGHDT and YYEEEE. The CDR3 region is CASRSGQGNYNEQFF. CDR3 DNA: TGTGCCAGCAGATCTGGACAGGGGAACTACAATGAGCAGTTCTTC.

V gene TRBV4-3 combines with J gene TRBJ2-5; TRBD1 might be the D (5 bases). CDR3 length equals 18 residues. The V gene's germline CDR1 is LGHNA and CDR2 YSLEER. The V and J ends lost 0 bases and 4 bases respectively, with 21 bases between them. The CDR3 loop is CASSQDLVGVGVGETQYF. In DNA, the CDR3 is TGCGCCAGCAGCCAAGATCTGGTCGGAGTAGGGGTGGGAGAGACCCAGTACTTC.

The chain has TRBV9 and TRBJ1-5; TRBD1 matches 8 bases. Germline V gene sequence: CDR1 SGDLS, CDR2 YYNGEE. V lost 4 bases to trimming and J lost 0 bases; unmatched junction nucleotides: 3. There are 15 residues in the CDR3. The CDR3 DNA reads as TGTGCCAGCAGCCCAGGGGGCCATAGCAATCAGCCCCAGCATTTT. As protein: CASSPGGHSNQPQHF. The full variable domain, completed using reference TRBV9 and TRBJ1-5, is DSGVTQTPKHLITATGQRVTLRCSPRSGDLSVYWYQQSLDQGLQFLIQYYNGEERAKGNILERFSAQQFPDLHSELNLSSLELGDSALYFCASSPGGHSNQPQHFGDGTRLSIL.

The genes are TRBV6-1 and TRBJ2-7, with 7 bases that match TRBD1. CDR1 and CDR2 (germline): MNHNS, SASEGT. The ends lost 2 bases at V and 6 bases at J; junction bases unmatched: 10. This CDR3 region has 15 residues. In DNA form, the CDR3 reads TGTGCCAGCAGTGAACAAAGGAGACAGGGACGCGAGCAGTACTTC. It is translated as CASSEQRRQGREQYF.

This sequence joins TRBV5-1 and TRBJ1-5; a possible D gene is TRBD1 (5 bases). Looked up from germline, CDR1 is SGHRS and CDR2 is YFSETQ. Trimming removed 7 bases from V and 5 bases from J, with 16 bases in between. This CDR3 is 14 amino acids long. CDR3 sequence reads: CASSIGVGDQPQHF. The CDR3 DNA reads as TGCGCCAGCTCCATAGGGGTAGGTGATCAGCCCCAGCATTTT.

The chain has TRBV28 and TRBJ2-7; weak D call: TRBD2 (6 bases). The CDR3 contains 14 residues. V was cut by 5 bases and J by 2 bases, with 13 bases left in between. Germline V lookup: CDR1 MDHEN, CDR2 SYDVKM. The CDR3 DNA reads TGTGCCAGCAGTGTCCCCCCGGGAGCCTACGAGCAGTACTTC. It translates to CASSVPPGAYEQYF.

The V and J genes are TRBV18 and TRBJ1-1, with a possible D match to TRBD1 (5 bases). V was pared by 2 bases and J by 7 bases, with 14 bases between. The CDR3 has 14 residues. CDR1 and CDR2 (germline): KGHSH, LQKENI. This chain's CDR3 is CASSPTGDGGEAFF. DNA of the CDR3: TGTGCCAGCTCACCAACGGGGGACGGGGGTGAAGCTTTCTTT.

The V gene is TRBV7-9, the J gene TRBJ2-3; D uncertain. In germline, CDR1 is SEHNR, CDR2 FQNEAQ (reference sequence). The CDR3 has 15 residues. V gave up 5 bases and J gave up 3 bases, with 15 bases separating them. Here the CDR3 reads CASSPRSTGTDTQYF. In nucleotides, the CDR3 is TGTGCCAGCAGCCCCCGGTCCACCGGGACAGATACGCAGTATTTT.

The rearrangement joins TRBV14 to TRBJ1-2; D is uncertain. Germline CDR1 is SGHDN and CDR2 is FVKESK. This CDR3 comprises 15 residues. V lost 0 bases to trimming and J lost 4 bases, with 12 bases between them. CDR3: CASSQEKNRGYGYTF. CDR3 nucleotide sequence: TGTGCCAGCAGCCAAGAAAAAAACCGGGGCTATGGCTACACCTTC.

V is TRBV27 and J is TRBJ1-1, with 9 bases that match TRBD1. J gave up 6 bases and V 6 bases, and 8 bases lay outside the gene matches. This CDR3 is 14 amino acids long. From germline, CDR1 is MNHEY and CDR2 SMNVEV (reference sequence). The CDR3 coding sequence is TGTGCCAGCAGCCCCGGGACAGGGTACTCTGAAGCTTTCTTT. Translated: CASSPGTGYSEAFF.

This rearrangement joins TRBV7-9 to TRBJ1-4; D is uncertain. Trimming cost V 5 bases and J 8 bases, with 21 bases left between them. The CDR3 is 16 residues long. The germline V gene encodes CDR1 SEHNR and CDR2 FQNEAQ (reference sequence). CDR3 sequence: CASSPTGADVGEKLFF. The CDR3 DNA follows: TGTGCCAGCAGCCCAACCGGAGCCGACGTAGGCGAAAAACTGTTTTTT. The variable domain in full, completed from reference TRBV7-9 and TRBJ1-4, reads DTGVSQNPRHKITKRGQNVTFRCDPISEHNRLYWYRQTLGQGPEFLTYFQNEAQLEKSRLLSDRFSAERPKGSFSTLEIQRTEQGDSAMYLCASSPTGADVGEKLFFGSGTQLSVL.

The CDR3 bases are TGTGCCAGCAGTGAACAGGTGGGTCAGCCCCAGCATTTT. Translated: CASSEQVGQPQHF. J is TRBJ1-5 and V is TRBV2, with unresolved D. CDR3 length: 13 amino acids. Germline lookup yields CDR1 SNHLY and CDR2 FYNNEI. The V end was cut by 2 bases, the J end by 6 bases, with 8 bases between.

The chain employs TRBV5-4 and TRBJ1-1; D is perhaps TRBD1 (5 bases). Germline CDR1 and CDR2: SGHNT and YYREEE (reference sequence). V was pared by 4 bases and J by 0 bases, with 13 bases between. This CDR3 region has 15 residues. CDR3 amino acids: CASSPGGNVNTEAFF. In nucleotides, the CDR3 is TGTGCCAGCAGCCCTGGGGGGAACGTGAACACTGAAGCTTTCTTT.

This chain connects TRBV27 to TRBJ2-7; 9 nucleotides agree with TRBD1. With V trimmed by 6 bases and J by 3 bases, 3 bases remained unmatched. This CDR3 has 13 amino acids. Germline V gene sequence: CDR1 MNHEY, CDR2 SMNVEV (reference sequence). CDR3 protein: CASRGTGRYEQYF. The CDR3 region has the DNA TGTGCCAGCAGGGGGACAGGGCGCTACGAGCAGTACTTC.

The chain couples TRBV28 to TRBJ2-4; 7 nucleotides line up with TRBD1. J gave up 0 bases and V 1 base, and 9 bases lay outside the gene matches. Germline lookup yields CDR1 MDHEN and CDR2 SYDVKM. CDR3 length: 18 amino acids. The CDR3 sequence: CASSLLSETGKAKNIQYF. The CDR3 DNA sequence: TGTGCCAGCAGTTTATTGTCGGAGACAGGGAAAGCCAAAAACATTCAGTACTTC.

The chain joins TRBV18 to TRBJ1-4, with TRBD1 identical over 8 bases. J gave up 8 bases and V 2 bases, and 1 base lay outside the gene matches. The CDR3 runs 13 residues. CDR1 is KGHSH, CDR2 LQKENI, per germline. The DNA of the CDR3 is TGTGCCAGCTCACCAGGACAGGGCGAAAAACTGTTTTTT. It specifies CASSPGQGEKLFF. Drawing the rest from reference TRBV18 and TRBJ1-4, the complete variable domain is NAGVMQNPRHLVRRRGQEARLRCSPMKGHSHVYWYRQLPEEGLKFMVYLQKENIIDESGMPKERFSAEFPKEGPSILRIQQVVRGDSAAYFCASSPGQGEKLFFGSGTQLSVL.